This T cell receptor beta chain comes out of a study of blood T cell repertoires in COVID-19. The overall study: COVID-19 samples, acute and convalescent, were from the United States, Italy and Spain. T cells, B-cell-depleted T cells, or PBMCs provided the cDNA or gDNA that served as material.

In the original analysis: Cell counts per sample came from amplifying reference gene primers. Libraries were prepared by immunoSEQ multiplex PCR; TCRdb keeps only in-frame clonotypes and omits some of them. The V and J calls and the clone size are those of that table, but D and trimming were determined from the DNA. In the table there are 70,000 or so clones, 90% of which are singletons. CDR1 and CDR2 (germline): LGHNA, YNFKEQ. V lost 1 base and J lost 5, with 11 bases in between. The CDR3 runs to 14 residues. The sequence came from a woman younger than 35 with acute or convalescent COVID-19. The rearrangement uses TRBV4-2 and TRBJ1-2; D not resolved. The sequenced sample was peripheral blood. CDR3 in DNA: TGTGCCAGCAGCCAAGTGCCGGGAAATTATGGCTACACCTTC. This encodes CASSQVPGNYGYTF.